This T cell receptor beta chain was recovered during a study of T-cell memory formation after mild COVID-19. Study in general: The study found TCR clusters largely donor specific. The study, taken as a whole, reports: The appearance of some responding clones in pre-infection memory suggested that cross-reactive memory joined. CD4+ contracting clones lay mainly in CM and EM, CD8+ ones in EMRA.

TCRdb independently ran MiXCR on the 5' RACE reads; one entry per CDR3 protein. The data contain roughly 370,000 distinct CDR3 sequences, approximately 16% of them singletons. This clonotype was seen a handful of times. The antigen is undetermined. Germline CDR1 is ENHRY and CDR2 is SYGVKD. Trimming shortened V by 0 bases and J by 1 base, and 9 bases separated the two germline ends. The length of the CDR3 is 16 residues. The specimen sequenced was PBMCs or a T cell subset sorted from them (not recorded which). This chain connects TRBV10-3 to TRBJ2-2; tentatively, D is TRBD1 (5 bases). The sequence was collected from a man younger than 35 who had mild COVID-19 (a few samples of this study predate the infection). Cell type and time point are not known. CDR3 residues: CAISESGQGNTGELFF. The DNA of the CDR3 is TGTGCCATCAGTGAGTCGGGGCAGGGGAACACCGGGGAGCTGTTTTTT.